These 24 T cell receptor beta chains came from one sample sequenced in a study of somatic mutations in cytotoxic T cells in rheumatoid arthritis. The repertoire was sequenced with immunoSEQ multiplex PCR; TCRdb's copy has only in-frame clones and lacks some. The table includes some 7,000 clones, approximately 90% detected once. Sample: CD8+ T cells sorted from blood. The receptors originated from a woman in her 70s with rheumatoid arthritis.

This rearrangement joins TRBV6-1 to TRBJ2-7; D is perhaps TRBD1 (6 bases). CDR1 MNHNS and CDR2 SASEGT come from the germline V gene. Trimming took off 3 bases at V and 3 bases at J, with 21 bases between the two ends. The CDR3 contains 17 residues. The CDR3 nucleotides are TGTGCCAGCAGTGACGACGTTTCCGGGACATCCTTCTACGAGCAGTACTTC. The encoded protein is CASSDDVSGTSFYEQYF.

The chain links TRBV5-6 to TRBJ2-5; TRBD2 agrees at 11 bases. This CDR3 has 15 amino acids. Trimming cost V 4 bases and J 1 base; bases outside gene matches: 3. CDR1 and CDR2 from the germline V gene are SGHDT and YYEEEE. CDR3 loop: CASSILAGGQETQYF. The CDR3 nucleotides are TGTGCCAGCAGCATCCTAGCGGGGGGCCAAGAGACCCAGTACTTC.

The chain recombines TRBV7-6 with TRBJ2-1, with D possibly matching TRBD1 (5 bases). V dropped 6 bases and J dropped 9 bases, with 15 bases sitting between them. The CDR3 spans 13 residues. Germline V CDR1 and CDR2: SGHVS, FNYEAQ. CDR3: CASRKLGPGEQFF. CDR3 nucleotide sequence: TGTGCCAGCAGGAAACTGGGGCCCGGTGAGCAGTTCTTC.

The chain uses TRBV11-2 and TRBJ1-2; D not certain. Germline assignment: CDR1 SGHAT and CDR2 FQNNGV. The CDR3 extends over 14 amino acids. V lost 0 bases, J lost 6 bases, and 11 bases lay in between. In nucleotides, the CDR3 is TGTGCCAGCAGCTTAGATTGGGGAGTTGATGGCTACACCTTC. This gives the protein CASSLDWGVDGYTF. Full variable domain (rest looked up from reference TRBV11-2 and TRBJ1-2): EAGVAQSPRYKIIEKRQSVAFWCNPISGHATLYWYQQILGQGPKLLIQFQNNGVVDDSQLPKDRFSAERLKGVDSTLKIQPAKLEDSAVYLCASSLDWGVDGYTFGSGTRLTVV.

The CDR3 is CASKPSGMLSYNEQFF. In nucleotides, the CDR3 is TGCGCCAGCAAGCCTAGCGGGATGTTGTCCTACAATGAGCAGTTCTTC. V and J are TRBV5-1 and TRBJ2-1; 9 nucleotides agree with TRBD2. J gave up 1 base and V 6 bases, and 8 bases lay outside the gene matches. Looked up from germline, CDR1 is SGHRS and CDR2 is YFSETQ. The CDR3 consists of 16 residues.

CDR3: CAISLGGNSPNTEAFF. CDR3 sequence (DNA): TGTGCCATCAGCCTCGGGGGAAACAGCCCGAACACTGAAGCTTTCTTT. The chain is built from TRBV10-3 and TRBJ1-1; D is perhaps TRBD1 (5 bases). CDR1 is ENHRY, CDR2 SYGVKD, per germline. V lost 6 bases to trimming and J lost 1 base, with 18 bases between them. The CDR3 loop spans 16 amino acids.

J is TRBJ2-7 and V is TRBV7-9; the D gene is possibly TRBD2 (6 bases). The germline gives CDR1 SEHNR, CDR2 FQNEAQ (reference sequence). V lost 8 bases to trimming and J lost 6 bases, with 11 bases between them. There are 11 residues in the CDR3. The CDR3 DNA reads TGTGCCAGCGGGCGGGGTCGCGAGCAGTACTTC. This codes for CASGRGREQYF.

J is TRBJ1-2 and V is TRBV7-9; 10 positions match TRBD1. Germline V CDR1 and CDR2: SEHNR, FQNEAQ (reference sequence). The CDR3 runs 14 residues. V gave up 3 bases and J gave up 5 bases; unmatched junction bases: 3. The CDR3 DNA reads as TGTGCCAGCAGCTTCGGGACAGGGGAATATGGCTACACCTTC. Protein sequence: CASSFGTGEYGYTF.

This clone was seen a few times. CDR3 loop: CASSFQQQEKLFF. The DNA of the CDR3 is TGTGCCAGCAGCTTCCAACAACAGGAAAAACTGTTTTTT. This chain connects TRBV13 to TRBJ1-4; no firm D call. The CDR3 runs to 13 residues. Germline V lookup: CDR1 PRHDT, CDR2 FYEKMQ (reference sequence). The germline V and J ends were trimmed by 3 bases and 8 bases, with 10 bases remaining between them.

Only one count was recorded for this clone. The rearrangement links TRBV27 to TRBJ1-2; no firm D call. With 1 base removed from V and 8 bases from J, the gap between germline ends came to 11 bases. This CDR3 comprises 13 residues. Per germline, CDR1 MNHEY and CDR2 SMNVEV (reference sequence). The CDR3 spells CASSLFSGEGYTF. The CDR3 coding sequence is TGTGCCAGCAGTTTATTCAGCGGTGAAGGCTACACCTTC.

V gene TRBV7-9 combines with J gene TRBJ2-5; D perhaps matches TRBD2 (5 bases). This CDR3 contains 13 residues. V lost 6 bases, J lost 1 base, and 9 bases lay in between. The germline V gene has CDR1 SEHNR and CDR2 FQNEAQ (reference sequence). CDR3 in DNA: TGTGCCAGCAGAGGAGGTTTCCAAGAGACCCAGTACTTC. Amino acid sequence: CASRGGFQETQYF.

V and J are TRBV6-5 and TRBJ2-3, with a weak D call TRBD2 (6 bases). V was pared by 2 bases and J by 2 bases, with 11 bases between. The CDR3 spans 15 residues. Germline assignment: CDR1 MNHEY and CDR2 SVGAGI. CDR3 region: CASSYTAGHTDTQYF. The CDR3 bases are TGTGCCAGCAGTTACACAGCGGGCCACACAGATACGCAGTATTTT.

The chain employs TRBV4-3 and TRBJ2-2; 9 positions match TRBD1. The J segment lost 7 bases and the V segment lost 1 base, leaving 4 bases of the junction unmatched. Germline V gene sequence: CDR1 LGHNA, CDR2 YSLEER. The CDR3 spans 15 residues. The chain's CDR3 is CASSQGTGAVGELFF. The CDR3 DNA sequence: TGCGCCAGCAGCCAAGGGACAGGGGCAGTCGGGGAGCTGTTTTTT.

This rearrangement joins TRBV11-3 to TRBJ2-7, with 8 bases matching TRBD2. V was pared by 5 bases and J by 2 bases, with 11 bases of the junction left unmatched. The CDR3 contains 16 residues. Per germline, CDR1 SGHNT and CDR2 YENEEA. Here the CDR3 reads CASSQLAEGRPYEQYF. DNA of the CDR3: TGTGCCAGCAGCCAACTAGCGGAGGGCCGCCCCTACGAGCAGTACTTC.

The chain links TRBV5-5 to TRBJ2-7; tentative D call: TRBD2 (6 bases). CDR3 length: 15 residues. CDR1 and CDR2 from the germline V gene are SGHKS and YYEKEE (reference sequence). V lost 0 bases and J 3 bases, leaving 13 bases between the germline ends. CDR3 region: CASSLGGDLDYEQYF. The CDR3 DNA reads TGTGCCAGCAGCTTGGGGGGGGATTTGGACTACGAGCAGTACTTC.

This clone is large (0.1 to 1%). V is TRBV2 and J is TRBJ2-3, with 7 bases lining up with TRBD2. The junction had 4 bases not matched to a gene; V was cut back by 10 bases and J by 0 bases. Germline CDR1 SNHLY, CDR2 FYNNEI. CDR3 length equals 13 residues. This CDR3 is CATSSGSTDTQYF. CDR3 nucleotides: TGTGCCACCTCTAGCGGTAGCACAGATACGCAGTATTTT.

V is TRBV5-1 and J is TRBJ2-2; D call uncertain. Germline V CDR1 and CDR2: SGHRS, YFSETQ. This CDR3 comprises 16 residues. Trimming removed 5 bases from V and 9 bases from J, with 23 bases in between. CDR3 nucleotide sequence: TGCGCCAGCAGTCTTCGCTCGTCCGGAGCCCTCCGGGAGCTGTTTTTT. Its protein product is CASSLRSSGALRELFF.

The CDR3 sequence: CASGTSVVDEQFF. In DNA, the CDR3 is TGTGCCTCCGGGACTAGTGTTGTCGATGAGCAGTTCTTC. This chain uses TRBV9 with TRBJ2-1; 8 positions agree with TRBD2. The germline gives CDR1 SGDLS, CDR2 YYNGEE. This CDR3 spans 13 amino acids. Trimming removed 10 bases from V and 8 bases from J; junction bases left unmatched: 11.

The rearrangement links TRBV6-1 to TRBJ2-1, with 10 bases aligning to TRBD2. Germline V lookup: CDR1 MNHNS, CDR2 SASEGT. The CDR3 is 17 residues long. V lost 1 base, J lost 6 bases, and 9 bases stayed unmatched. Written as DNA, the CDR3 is TGTGCCAGCAGTGAAGGGGGGGCTAGCGGGAGTAGCAATGAGCAGTTCTTC. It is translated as CASSEGGASGSSNEQFF.

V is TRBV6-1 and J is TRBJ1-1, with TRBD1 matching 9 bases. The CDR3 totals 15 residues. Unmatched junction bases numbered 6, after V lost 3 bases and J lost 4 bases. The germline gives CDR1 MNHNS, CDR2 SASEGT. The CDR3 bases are TGTGCCAGCAGTGACGAGGGACAGGGACCCACTGAAGCTTTCTTT. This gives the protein CASSDEGQGPTEAFF.

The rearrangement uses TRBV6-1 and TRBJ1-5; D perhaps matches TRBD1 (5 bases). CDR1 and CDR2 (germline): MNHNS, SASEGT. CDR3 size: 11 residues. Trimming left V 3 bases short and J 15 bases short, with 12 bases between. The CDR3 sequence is CASSEGGTLHF. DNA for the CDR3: TGTGCCAGCAGTGAGGGGGGGACCCTGCATTTT.

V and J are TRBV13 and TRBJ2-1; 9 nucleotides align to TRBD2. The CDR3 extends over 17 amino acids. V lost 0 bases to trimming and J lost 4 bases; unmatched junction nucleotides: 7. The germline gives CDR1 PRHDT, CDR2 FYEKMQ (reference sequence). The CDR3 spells CASSLGIGTSGYNEQFF. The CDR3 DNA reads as TGTGCCAGCAGCTTAGGGATCGGTACTAGCGGGTACAATGAGCAGTTCTTC.

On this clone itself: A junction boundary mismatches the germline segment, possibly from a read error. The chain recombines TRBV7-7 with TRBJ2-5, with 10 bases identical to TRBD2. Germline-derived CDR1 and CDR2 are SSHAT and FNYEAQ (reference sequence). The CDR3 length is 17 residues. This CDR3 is CASSVRLAGLFPETQYF. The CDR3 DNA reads TGTGCTAGCAGCGTGAGACTAGCGGGCCTCTTCCCAGAGACCCAGTACTTC.

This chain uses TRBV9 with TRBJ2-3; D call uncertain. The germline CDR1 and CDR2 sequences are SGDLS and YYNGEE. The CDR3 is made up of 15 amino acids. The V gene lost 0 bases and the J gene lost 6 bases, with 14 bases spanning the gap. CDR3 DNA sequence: TGTGCCAGCAGCGTAGCTGGTTACCCCGGGGATACGCAGTATTTT. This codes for CASSVAGYPGDTQYF.